The T cell receptor beta chain described here comes from a study of shared clonotypes between healthy human individuals. Study-level points and caveats: About 5% of naive CD4 clonotypes were shared across a few donors. Tissues were not sampled, only blood, and their repertoires likely differ. Generation of non-shared clonotypes was less probable than generation of clonotypes shared by all four donors.

The naive CD8 subset, CD45RO-negative cells positively selected for CCR7, excluded terminally differentiated effector memory CD45RA+ cells. Trimming pared 7 bases from V and 0 bases from J, leaving 13 bases between. In germline, CDR1 is LNHDA, CDR2 SQIVND (reference sequence). The CDR3 has 14 amino acids. In regard to this clone: No antigen is known for it.

Source study methods: ImmunoSEQ junction-only sequences lacked quality scores, so their filtering differed. Clones were read by immunoSEQ multiplex PCR, and TCRdb kept only the in-frame ones, dropping some. V, J and clone size are those of that table, while D and trimming were read from the DNA. The data show about 2.1 million clones, 85% to 95% seen once. The receptor was isolated from a man younger than 35 in good health. Some clones in this sample may be carry-over from other donors' samples. This rearrangement joins TRBV19 to TRBJ2-7; D not certain. The sequenced sample was naive CD8+ T cells from PBMCs. This CDR3 reads CASTDVRSSYEQYF. CDR3 nucleotide sequence: TGTGCCAGTACCGATGTCAGGAGCTCCTACGAGCAGTACTTC. The whole variable domain, filled in from reference TRBV19 and TRBJ2-7, reads DGGITQSPKYLFRKEGQNVTLSCEQNLNHDAMYWYRQDPGQGLRLIYYSQIVNDFQKGDIAEGYSVSREKKESFPLTVTSAQKNPTAFYLCASTDVRSSYEQYFGPGTRLTVT.